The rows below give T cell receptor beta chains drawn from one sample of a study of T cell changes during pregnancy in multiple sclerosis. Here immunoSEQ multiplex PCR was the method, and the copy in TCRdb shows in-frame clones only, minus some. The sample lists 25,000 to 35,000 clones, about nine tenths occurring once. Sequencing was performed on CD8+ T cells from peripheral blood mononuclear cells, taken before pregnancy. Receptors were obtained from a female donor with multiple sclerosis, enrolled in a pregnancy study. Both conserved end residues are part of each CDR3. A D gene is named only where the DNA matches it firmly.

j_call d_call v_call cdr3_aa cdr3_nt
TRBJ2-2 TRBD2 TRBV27 CASSLSGLAAVTGELFF TGTGCCAGCAGTTTATCGGGGCTAGCGGCAGTCACCGGGGAGCTGTTTTTT
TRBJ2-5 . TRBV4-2 CASSQEGGSGGGETQYF TGTGCCAGCAGCCAAGAGGGGGGTAGCGGTGGGGGAGAGACCCAGTACTTC
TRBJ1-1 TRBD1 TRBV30 CAWSRGQNTEAFF TGTGCCTGGAGTAGGGGGCAGAACACTGAAGCTTTCTTT
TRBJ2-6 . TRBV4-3 CASSPGQGISGANVLTF TGCGCCAGCAGCCCGGGGCAGGGGATCTCTGGGGCCAACGTCCTGACTTTC
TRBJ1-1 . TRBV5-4 CASSPGWNTEAFF TGTGCCAGCAGCCCAGGCTGGAACACTGAAGCTTTCTTT
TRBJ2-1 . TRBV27 CASSLRSGYSQTNNEQFF TGTGCCAGCAGTTTAAGGTCGGGGTACTCGCAGACGAACAATGAGCAGTTCTTC
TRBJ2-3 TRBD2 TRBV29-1 CSVGGTSGRDTQYF TGCAGCGTCGGAGGGACTAGCGGGCGGGATACGCAGTATTTT
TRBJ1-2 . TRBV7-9 CASSLGQGHGYTF TGTGCCAGCAGCTTAGGGCAGGGCCATGGCTACACCTTC
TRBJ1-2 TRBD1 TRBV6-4 CASSDLTGDGYTF TGTGCCAGCAGTGACTTAACAGGGGATGGCTACACCTTC
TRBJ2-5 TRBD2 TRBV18 CASSQGPGLALETQYF TGTGCCAGCTCCCAGGGCCCGGGACTAGCGTTGGAGACCCAGTACTTC